This is a list of T cell receptor beta chains from one sample in a study of identical twins. MiXCR, applied by TCRdb to the 5' RACE reads, yields one record per CDR3 protein. The table lists 450,000 to 650,000 distinct CDR3 sequences, roughly 15% of them singletons, with around 0.48% in the top ten. This sample also belongs to another study, concerning yellow fever vaccine responses in identical twins.

The source material was CD4+ T cells sorted from blood. The receptor source for this set is a woman aged 18-30 years in good health. Each CDR3 is given with its conserved first and last residue. The D gene is left open where the match is weak. Rows may omit the clone size; those that give it use once, few, many or a size class.

J gene	CDR3 length	D gene	V gene	clone size	CDR3 DNA	CDR3 protein
TRBJ2-3	14	-	TRBV5-1	-	TGCGCCAGCAATAACCGGACTGGCACAGATACGCAGTATTTT	CASNNRTGTDTQYF
TRBJ2-1	17	TRBD2	TRBV5-1	few	TGCGCCAGCAGCGTTGGACTAGCGGGAGGGCCCTACAATGAGCAGTTCTTC	CASSVGLAGGPYNEQFF
TRBJ1-2	13	-	TRBV19	-	TGTGCCAGTAGTCTCGACAGCTCGGGTGGCTACACCTTC	CASSLDSSGGYTF
TRBJ2-7	16	TRBD1	TRBV20-1	-	TGCAGTGCTAGAGATATCCACACAGGGGGTTTGGACGAGCAGTACTTC	CSARDIHTGGLDEQYF
TRBJ2-6	15	-	TRBV6-1	-	TGTGCCAGCAGAAGACTGAACTCTGGGGCCAACGTCCTGACTTTC	CASRRLNSGANVLTF
TRBJ2-3	16	-	TRBV7-2	few	TGTGCCAGCAGCCCCCTGCGAGAGACGGGAACAGATACGCAGTATTTT	CASSPLRETGTDTQYF
TRBJ2-7	12	-	TRBV5-1	few	TGCGCCAGCAGCAAGCTTTTGTGGGAGCAGTACTTC	CASSKLLWEQYF
TRBJ2-2	12	-	TRBV29-1	-	TGCAGCGTCAAGAACTGGACGCGGGAGCTGTTTTTT	CSVKNWTRELFF
TRBJ2-3	12	-	TRBV28	-	TGTGCCACGCGAGCGGACACAGATACGCAGTATTTT	CATRADTDTQYF
TRBJ2-5	18	-	TRBV20-1	-	TGCAGTGCTAGAGGACTAGTTTTGCGGACGGGGCCACAAGAGACCCAGTACTTC	CSARGLVLRTGPQETQYF
TRBJ2-7	16	TRBD2	TRBV11-1	-	TGTGCCAGCAGCTTAGTTCCCGGGACTAGCGGGATCGAGCAGTACTTC	CASSLVPGTSGIEQYF